This TCR beta chain originates from a study of blood T cell repertoires in COVID-19. In the study overall: Both acute and convalescent COVID-19 samples were obtained from the United States, Italy and Spain. PBMCs, B-cell-depleted T cells, or T cells were the source of the cDNA or gDNA that made up the material.

Per the study methods: Reference gene primer amplification in the assay estimated nucleated cell counts. Some clones are missing from TCRdb's copy, which holds only in-frame ones; the method was immunoSEQ multiplex PCR. V, J and clone size are taken as reported in that table, and D and trimming were inferred from the DNA itself. The profile shows about 270,000 clones, roughly nine tenths of them singletons. In Seattle, patients joined the study during active infection and were tracked longitudinally. Germline loops: CDR1 MGHRA, CDR2 YSYEKL. Unmatched junction bases numbered 11, after V lost 2 bases and J lost 5 bases. The CDR3 has 16 residues.

This clonotype was obtained from a woman aged 30 to 39 with COVID-19, enrolled during active disease. V is TRBV4-1 and J is TRBJ1-1; 7 nucleotides line up with TRBD1. Sample: peripheral blood. CDR3 amino acids: CASSQRGSQGGTEAFF. The CDR3 nucleotides are TGCGCCAGCAGCCAACGGGGTTCCCAGGGGGGAACTGAAGCTTTCTTT.